Shown below are 24 T cell receptor beta chains from a single sample sequenced in a study of T cell responses to AZD1222 COVID-19 vaccine. The repertoire was sequenced with immunoSEQ multiplex PCR; TCRdb's copy has only in-frame clones and lacks some. The profile shows 200,000 or so clones, about 92% of them singletons. Sequencing was performed on peripheral blood, taken on day 0 of MenACWY control vaccination. The receptors derive from an adult in good health.

The chain carries TRBV27 and TRBJ2-5, with D tentatively TRBD2 (5 bases). The CDR3 is made up of 14 amino acids. V lost 5 bases and J lost 4, with 14 bases in between. CDR1 is MNHEY, CDR2 SMNVEV, per germline (reference sequence). The CDR3 region is CASSGEGGGETQYF. The CDR3 region has the DNA TGTGCCAGCAGTGGGGAAGGAGGCGGAGAGACCCAGTACTTC.

This clone was seen only once. The J gene is TRBJ1-6, the V gene TRBV12-3 or TRBV12-4; D unclear. The CDR3 runs 13 residues. The V gene lost 2 bases and the J gene lost 9 bases, with 8 bases spanning the gap. The CDR3 nucleotides are TGTGCCAGCAGTTTAAAGGAATTTTCACCCCTCCACTTT. Translating it yields CASSLKEFSPLHF.

This sequence joins TRBV7-8 and TRBJ2-3; 9 bases line up with TRBD2. The CDR3 is made up of 14 amino acids. CDR1 is SGHVS and CDR2 is FQNEAQ in the germline V gene. V was clipped by 8 bases and J by 0 bases; unmatched bases: 3. CDR3 loop: CASRRGGSTDTQYF. For the CDR3, the DNA is TGTGCCAGCCGGCGGGGGGGCAGCACAGATACGCAGTATTTT. The full variable domain, with the rest looked up from reference TRBV7-8 and TRBJ2-3, is GAGVSQSPRYKVAKRGQDVALRCDPISGHVSLFWYQQALGQGPEFLTYFQNEAQLDKSGLPSDRFFAERPEGSVSTLKIQRTQQEDSAVYLCASRRGGSTDTQYFGPGTRLTVL.

The CDR3 bases are TGCGCCAGCAGCCTAGCGGGCACCTACAATGAGCAGTTCTTC. Its protein is CASSLAGTYNEQFF. This chain connects TRBV10-2 to TRBJ2-1, with TRBD2 matching over 8 bases. The CDR3 spans 14 residues. Germline V gene lookup returns CDR1 WSHSY and CDR2 SAAADI. With V trimmed by 6 bases and J by 2 bases, 3 bases remained unmatched.

This chain's CDR3 is CASSSDPFSPQHF. CDR3 nucleotides: TGTGCCAGCAGTTCCGACCCTTTCTCGCCCCAGCATTTT. The V call is TRBV5-5, the J call TRBJ1-5; D remains unclear. Germline assignment: CDR1 SGHKS and CDR2 YYEKEE (reference sequence). V lost 5 bases, J lost 9 bases, and 15 bases lay in between. The CDR3 is made up of 13 amino acids.

V gene TRBV7-2 combines with J gene TRBJ1-6, with D maybe TRBD1 (6 bases). Germline CDR1 and CDR2: SGHTA and FQGNSA. This CDR3 comprises 14 residues. Trimming removed 11 bases from V and 5 bases from J, with 16 bases in between. DNA of the CDR3: TGTGCCGTAGGGGGGGGTTTTAATAATTCACCCCTCCACTTT. Protein product: CAVGGGFNNSPLHF.

The rearrangement links TRBV30 to TRBJ1-2; D gene unclear. Germline V gives CDR1 GTSNPN, CDR2 SVGIG (reference sequence). This CDR3 region has 14 residues. The germline V and J ends were trimmed by 2 bases and 7 bases, with 17 bases remaining between them. CDR3 residues: CAWSFALEVGGYTF. The CDR3 coding sequence is TGTGCCTGGAGTTTCGCCTTGGAGGTCGGTGGCTACACCTTC.

This chain connects TRBV7-2 to TRBJ1-1; 9 nucleotides align to TRBD1. Per the germline V gene, CDR1 is SGHTA and CDR2 is FQGNSA. The ends lost 5 bases at V and 1 base at J; junction bases unmatched: 5. The CDR3 spans 15 residues. CDR3 loop: CASSTQQGANTEAFF. In DNA, the CDR3 is TGTGCCAGCAGCACTCAACAGGGGGCGAACACTGAAGCTTTCTTT.

This rearrangement joins TRBV19 to TRBJ1-4; 8 bases are a match to TRBD1. The CDR3 totals 16 residues. The V segment lost 1 base and the J segment 8 bases; nucleotides outside the gene matches: 9. From germline, CDR1 is LNHDA and CDR2 SQIVND (reference sequence). The CDR3 loop reads CASSIVSTGESEKLFF. CDR3 in DNA: TGTGCCAGTAGTATAGTTTCGACAGGGGAAAGCGAAAAACTGTTTTTT.

The V gene is TRBV5-6, the J gene TRBJ2-7; 8 nucleotides align to TRBD1. The germline gives CDR1 SGHDT, CDR2 YYEEEE. The CDR3 length is 17 residues. Trimming cost V 2 bases and J 3 bases; bases outside gene matches: 13. The CDR3 bases are TGTGCCAGCAGCTTCCCCCCGGACAGGGAGTCTTTCTACGAGCAGTACTTC. Translated, it gives CASSFPPDRESFYEQYF. The full variable domain, rest sourced from reference TRBV5-6 and TRBJ2-7, is DAGVTQSPTHLIKTRGQQVTLRCSPKSGHDTVSWYQQALGQGPQFIFQYYEEEERQRGNFPDRFSGHQFPNYSSELNVNALLLGDSALYLCASSFPPDRESFYEQYFGPGTRLTVT.

The chain is built from TRBV13 and TRBJ1-2; D unclear. Germline V gene data show CDR1 as PRHDT and CDR2 as FYEKMQ (reference sequence). The CDR3 runs to 16 residues. The ends were cut back, 0 bases at V and 4 bases at J, with 15 bases in the middle. CDR3: CASSLGAHFDPYGYTF. Here the CDR3 DNA reads TGTGCCAGCAGCTTAGGAGCCCATTTTGATCCCTATGGCTACACCTTC.

This rearrangement joins TRBV29-1 to TRBJ1-2; no firm D call. The germline gives CDR1 SQVTM, CDR2 ANQGSEA. CDR3 length: 14 residues. Trimming stripped 0 bases from V and 0 bases from J, with 8 bases between. CDR3 in amino acids: CSVEDQKTNYGYTF. As DNA, the CDR3 is TGCAGCGTTGAAGATCAAAAGACTAACTATGGCTACACCTTC.

The chain has TRBV30 and TRBJ1-1; the D is unclear. The CDR3 is 14 residues long. Trimming cost V 3 bases and J 4 bases, with 15 bases left between them. Germline values: CDR1 GTSNPN, CDR2 SVGIG (reference sequence). CDR3 residues: CAWSPDPRATEAFF. The CDR3 region has the DNA TGTGCCTGGAGCCCGGACCCCCGTGCCACTGAAGCTTTCTTT. Full variable domain (missing parts from reference TRBV30 and TRBJ1-1): SQTIHQWPATLVQPVGSPLSLECTVEGTSNPNLYWYRQAAGRGLQLLFYSVGIGQISSEVPQNLSASRPQDRQFILSSKKLLLSDSGFYLCAWSPDPRATEAFFGQGTRLTVV.

This rearrangement joins TRBV2 to TRBJ1-2; the match to TRBD1 covers 8 bases. The CDR3 is 16 residues long. The junction had 12 bases not matched to a gene; V was cut back by 4 bases and J by 5 bases. Germline V CDR1 and CDR2: SNHLY, FYNNEI. CDR3 region: CASSAYLGQADYGYTF. The CDR3 nucleotides read TGTGCCAGCAGTGCTTATTTGGGACAGGCCGATTATGGCTACACCTTC.

This rearrangement joins TRBV7-9 to TRBJ1-2; D is ambiguous. V lost 2 bases, J lost 7 bases, and 8 bases lay in between. The CDR3 has 12 amino acids. Germline V gene sequence: CDR1 SEHNR, CDR2 FQNEAQ (reference sequence). The DNA of the CDR3 is TGTGCCAGCAGCTTACCACGGGCTGGCTACACCTTC. It codes for CASSLPRAGYTF.

The CDR3 sequence is CASSQDPTYTEAFF. CDR3 sequence (DNA): TGTGCCAGCAGCCAAGATCCGACTTACACTGAAGCTTTCTTT. This sequence joins TRBV4-2 and TRBJ1-1; D unresolved. V lost 0 bases and J 3 bases, leaving 8 bases between the germline ends. In germline, CDR1 is LGHNA, CDR2 YNFKEQ. This CDR3 comprises 14 residues.

Turning to this clone: Germline is not matched at one junction end, which may reflect a read error. J is TRBJ1-2 and V is TRBV5-4; no clear D. The CDR3 totals 14 residues. The V gene's germline CDR1 is SGHNT and CDR2 YYREEE (reference sequence). The CDR3 DNA reads as TGTGCCAGCAGCTTGTCCGGCACCGTGCGAGGCTCCACCTTC. It encodes CASSLSGTVRGSTF.

This chain links TRBV5-5 with TRBJ1-1, with D hard to call. Germline CDR1 is SGHKS and CDR2 is YYEKEE (reference sequence). V lost 0 bases and J 3 bases, leaving 12 bases between the germline ends. The CDR3 loop spans 15 amino acids. CDR3 sequence: CASSLEVRSYTEAFF. DNA for the CDR3: TGTGCCAGCAGCTTGGAGGTCAGGAGTTACACTGAAGCTTTCTTT.

Only one count was recorded for this clone. The chain carries TRBV5-6 and TRBJ1-1; tentatively, D is TRBD1 (5 bases). V was clipped by 1 base and J by 0 bases, with 10 bases between them. Germline assignment: CDR1 SGHDT and CDR2 YYEEEE. The CDR3 is 15 amino acids. The CDR3 bases are TGTGCCAGCAGCTTGCCAGGGCGTCTGAACACTGAAGCTTTCTTT. Translated: CASSLPGRLNTEAFF.

This chain uses TRBV28 with TRBJ2-7, with 14 nucleotides matching TRBD2. Germline CDR1 and CDR2: MDHEN and SYDVKM. This CDR3 has 17 residues. The junction had 7 bases not matched to a gene; V was cut back by 6 bases and J by 0 bases. CDR3 region: CASSPPGLAGASYEQYF. The CDR3 bases are TGTGCCAGCAGCCCGCCGGGACTAGCGGGGGCCTCCTACGAGCAGTACTTC.

This clone appeared many times. The chain carries TRBV6-1 and TRBJ2-7; D is uncertain. CDR1 is MNHNS and CDR2 is SASEGT in the germline V gene. CDR3 length equals 14 residues. Trimming shortened V by 0 bases and J by 2 bases, and 8 bases separated the two germline ends. The CDR3 DNA follows: TGTGCCAGCAGTGAAGCGGCAGGTGCCTACGAGCAGTACTTC. It translates to CASSEAAGAYEQYF.

J is TRBJ1-3 and V is TRBV7-9; D ambiguous. Per germline, CDR1 SEHNR and CDR2 FQNEAQ (reference sequence). V lost 5 bases and J 0 bases, leaving 11 bases between the germline ends. The CDR3 is 15 residues long. CDR3 amino acids: CASSAGWGSGNTIYF. The CDR3 DNA sequence: TGTGCCAGCAGCGCCGGATGGGGCTCTGGAAACACCATATATTTT.

This clone appeared a single time. The rearrangement links TRBV7-9 to TRBJ1-1; TRBD1 is a possible D gene (6 bases). The CDR3 sequence is 14 residues long. CDR1 is SEHNR and CDR2 is FQNEAQ in the germline V gene (reference sequence). Trimming took 4 bases from V and 2 from J, leaving 11 bases between them. The CDR3 DNA reads TGTGCCAGCAGCTCCGGACAGTTAAACACTGAAGCTTTCTTT. Protein: CASSSGQLNTEAFF. Combining the CDR3 with reference TRBV7-9 and TRBJ1-1 gives the whole variable domain DTGVSQNPRHKITKRGQNVTFRCDPISEHNRLYWYRQTLGQGPEFLTYFQNEAQLEKSRLLSDRFSAERPKGSFSTLEIQRTEQGDSAMYLCASSSGQLNTEAFFGQGTRLTVV.

The V call is TRBV7-9, the J call TRBJ1-4; a weak D match, TRBD1 (5 bases). Germline CDR1 is SEHNR and CDR2 is FQNEAQ (reference sequence). V dropped 1 base and J dropped 6 bases, with 9 bases sitting between them. This CDR3 comprises 14 residues. CDR3 loop: CASSLEGAYEKLFF. The CDR3, as DNA: TGTGCCAGCAGCTTAGAAGGGGCTTATGAAAAACTGTTTTTT.